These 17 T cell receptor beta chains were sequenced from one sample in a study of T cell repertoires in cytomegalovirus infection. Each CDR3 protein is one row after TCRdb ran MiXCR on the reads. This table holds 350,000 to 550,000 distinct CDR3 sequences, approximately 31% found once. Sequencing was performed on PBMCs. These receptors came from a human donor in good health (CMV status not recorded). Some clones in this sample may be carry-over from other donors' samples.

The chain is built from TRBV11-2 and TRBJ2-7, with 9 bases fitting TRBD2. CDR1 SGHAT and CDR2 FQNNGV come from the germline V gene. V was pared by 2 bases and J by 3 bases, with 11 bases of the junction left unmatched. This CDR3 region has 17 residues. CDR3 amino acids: CASSLSVAGEINYEQYF. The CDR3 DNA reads TGTGCCAGCAGCTTAAGCGTAGCGGGGGAGATAAACTACGAGCAGTACTTC.

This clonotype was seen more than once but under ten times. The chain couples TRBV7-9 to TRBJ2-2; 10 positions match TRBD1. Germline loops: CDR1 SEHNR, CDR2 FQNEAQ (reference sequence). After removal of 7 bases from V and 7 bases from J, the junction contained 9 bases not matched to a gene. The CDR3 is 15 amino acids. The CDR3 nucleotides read TGTGCCAGCACCCACTCCGGGACAGGGGACGGGGAGCTGTTTTTT. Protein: CASTHSGTGDGELFF. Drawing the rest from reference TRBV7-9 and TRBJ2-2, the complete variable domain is DTGVSQNPRHKITKRGQNVTFRCDPISEHNRLYWYRQTLGQGPEFLTYFQNEAQLEKSRLLSDRFSAERPKGSFSTLEIQRTEQGDSAMYLCASTHSGTGDGELFFGEGSRLTVL.

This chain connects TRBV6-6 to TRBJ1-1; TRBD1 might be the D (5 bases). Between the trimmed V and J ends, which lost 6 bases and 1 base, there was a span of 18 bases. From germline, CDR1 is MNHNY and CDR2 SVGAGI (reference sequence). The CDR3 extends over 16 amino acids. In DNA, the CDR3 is TGTGCCAGCAGCCGCCAGACAGAGCCCTCGAACACTGAAGCTTTCTTT. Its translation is CASSRQTEPSNTEAFF.

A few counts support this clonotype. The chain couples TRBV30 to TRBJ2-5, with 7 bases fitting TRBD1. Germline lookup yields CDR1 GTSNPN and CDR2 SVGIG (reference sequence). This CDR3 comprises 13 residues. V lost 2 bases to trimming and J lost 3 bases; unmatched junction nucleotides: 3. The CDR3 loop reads CAWSTGTEETQYF. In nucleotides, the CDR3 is TGTGCCTGGAGTACCGGGACAGAAGAGACCCAGTACTTC.

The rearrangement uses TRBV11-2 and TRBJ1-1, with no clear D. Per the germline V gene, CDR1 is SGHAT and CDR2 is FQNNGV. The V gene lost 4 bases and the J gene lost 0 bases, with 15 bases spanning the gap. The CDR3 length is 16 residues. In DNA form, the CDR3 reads TGTGCCAGCAGCTCGATCACCTTCGGGATGAACACTGAAGCTTTCTTT. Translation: CASSSITFGMNTEAFF.

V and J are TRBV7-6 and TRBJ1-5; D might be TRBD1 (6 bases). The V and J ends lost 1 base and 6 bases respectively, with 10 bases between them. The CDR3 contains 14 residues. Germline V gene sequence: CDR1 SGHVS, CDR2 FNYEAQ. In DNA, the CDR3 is TGTGCCAGCAGCTTAGAAGGGGGTGCTCAGCCCCAGCATTTT. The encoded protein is CASSLEGGAQPQHF.

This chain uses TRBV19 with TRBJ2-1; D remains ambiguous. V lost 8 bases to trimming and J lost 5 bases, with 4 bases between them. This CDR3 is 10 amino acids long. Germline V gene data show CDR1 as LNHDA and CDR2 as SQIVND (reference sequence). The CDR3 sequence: CASVHNEQFF. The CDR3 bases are TGTGCCAGTGTCCACAATGAGCAGTTCTTC.

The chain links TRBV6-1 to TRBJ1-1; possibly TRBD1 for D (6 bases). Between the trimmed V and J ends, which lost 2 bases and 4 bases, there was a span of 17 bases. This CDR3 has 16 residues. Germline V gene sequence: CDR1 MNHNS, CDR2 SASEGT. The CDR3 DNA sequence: TGTGCCAGCAGTGAAAGGGGGGCAGACATGGGCACTGAAGCTTTCTTT. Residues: CASSERGADMGTEAFF.

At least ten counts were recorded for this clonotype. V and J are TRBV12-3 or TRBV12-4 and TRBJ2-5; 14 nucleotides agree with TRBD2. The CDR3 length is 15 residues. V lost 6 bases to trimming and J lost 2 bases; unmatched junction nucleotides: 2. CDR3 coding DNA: TGTGCCAGCAGGGGACTAGCGGGGGCTCAAGAGACCCAGTACTTC. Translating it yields CASRGLAGAQETQYF.

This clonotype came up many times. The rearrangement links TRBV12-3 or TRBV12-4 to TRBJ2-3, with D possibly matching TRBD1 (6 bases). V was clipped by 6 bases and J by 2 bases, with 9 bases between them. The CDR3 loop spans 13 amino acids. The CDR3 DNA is TGTGCCAGCAGGGACAGCTACACAGATACGCAGTATTTT. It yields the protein CASRDSYTDTQYF.

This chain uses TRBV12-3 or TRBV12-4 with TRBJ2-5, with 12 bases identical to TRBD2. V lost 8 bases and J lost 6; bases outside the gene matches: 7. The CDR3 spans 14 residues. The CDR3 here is CASCGTSGWKTQYF. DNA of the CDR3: TGTGCCAGCTGTGGGACTAGCGGGTGGAAGACCCAGTACTTC.

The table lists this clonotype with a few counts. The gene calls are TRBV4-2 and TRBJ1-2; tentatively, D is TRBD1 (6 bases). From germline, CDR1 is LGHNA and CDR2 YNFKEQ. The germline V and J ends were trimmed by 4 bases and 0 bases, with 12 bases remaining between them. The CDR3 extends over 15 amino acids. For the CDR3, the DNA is TGTGCCAGCAGCCCCGGACAGAATACTAACTATGGCTACACCTTC. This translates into CASSPGQNTNYGYTF.

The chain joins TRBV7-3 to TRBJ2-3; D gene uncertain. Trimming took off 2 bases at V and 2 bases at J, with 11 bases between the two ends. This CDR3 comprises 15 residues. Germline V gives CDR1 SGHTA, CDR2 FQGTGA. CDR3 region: CASSLSGTTTDTQYF. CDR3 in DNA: TGTGCCAGCAGCTTATCGGGCACCACCACAGATACGCAGTATTTT.

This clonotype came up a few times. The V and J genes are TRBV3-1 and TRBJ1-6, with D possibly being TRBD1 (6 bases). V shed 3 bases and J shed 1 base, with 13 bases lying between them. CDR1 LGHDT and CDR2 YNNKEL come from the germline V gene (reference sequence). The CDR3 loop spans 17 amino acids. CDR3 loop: CASSQGAGGSYNSPLHF. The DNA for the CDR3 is TGTGCCAGCAGCCAGGGGGCCGGTGGGTCCTATAATTCACCCCTCCACTTT.

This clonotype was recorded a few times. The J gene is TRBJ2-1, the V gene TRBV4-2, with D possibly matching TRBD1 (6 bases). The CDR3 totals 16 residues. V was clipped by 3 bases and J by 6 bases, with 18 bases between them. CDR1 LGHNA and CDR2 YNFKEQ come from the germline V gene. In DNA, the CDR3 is TGTGCCAGCAGCCACAATACAGGGCCGGGCTCCAATGAGCAGTTCTTC. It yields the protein CASSHNTGPGSNEQFF.

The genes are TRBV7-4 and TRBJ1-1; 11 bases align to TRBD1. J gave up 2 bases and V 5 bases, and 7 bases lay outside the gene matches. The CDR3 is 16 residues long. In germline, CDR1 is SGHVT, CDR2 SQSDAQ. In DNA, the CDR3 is TGTGCCAGCAGCGGGGGACAGGGGGTCTACAACACTGAAGCTTTCTTT. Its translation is CASSGGQGVYNTEAFF.

The CDR3 sequence: CASGRDPKGDTQYF. Written as DNA, the CDR3 is TGTGCTAGTGGCAGAGACCCGAAGGGGGATACGCAGTATTTT. V usage is TRBV12-5 and J usage is TRBJ2-3; perhaps TRBD1 as D (5 bases). CDR3 length: 14 residues. Trimming took off 6 bases at V and 6 bases at J, with 16 bases between the two ends. The germline gives CDR1 LGHNT, CDR2 FRNRAP.